This note documents a single T cell receptor beta chain sequence. Germline CDR1 is MNHEY and CDR2 is SVGAGI. Trimming took 2 bases from V and 10 from J; bases not matched to a gene: 4. The CDR3 has 15 amino acids. The entry originates in a study of blood T cells in healthy people across ages. Next came a second PCR, run for about 6 to 12 cycles, which used a sample-barcoded 5' primer along with a J-beta primer mix. Sequencing yielded, for each sample, at least 2.5 million paired-end reads carrying CDR3. TCRdb redid the calling of the 5' RACE reads with MiXCR, one entry per CDR3 protein. The table records hundreds of thousands of distinct CDR3 sequences, less than 35% of them present only once.

The TCR was taken from a woman of 80 years or more in good health. The sample comprised blood. The genes are TRBV6-5 and TRBJ2-1; TRBD2 aligns across 14 bases. CDR3 nucleotides: TGTGCCAGCAGTTACGGGACTAGCGGGAGTCGGGAGCAGTTCTTC. Translation gives CASSYGTSGSREQFF.